This TCR beta chain was recovered during a study of vaccination and CD4 T cells after COVID-19 (dated by TCRdb to between 2020 and 2023). Concerning the study at large: Convalescent patients had a positive SARS-CoV-2 result on nasal swab PCR, and of these patients, some 10 had mild disease and one had severe disease. As controls, cultures received a CEFX viral epitope pool (the positive control), an HIV-1 Nef peptide pool (the negative control), or no peptide at all. Participants got two doses of the Pfizer-BioNTech BNT162b2 vaccine (n=8) or two doses of the Moderna mRNA-1273 vaccine (n=2). Six males and four females were included in the convalescent cohort, with two Hispanic individuals, seven Caucasians, two Asians and one multiracial person represented. Post-COVID blood samples were collected from convalescent patients a median of around 100 days after diagnosis, with a range of roughly 30 to 170 days. In 10 COVID-19 convalescent patients and a handful of infection-naive healthy vaccine recipients, researchers compared the spike-specific CD4+ TCR repertoire from before mRNA vaccination with the repertoire from after. The time from the second vaccine dose to post-vaccine blood sampling had a median of around 72 days and ranged from roughly 13 to 241 days. Culture stimuli were overlapping spike peptide pools from SARS-CoV-2 and from the common cold coronaviruses HCoV-NL63, HCoV-OC43 and HCoV-229E. For a few convalescent patients, samples were collected at an early post-vaccination timepoint (day 14) as well as at a late post-vaccination timepoint (days 161 to 241).

CDR1 SGHTA and CDR2 FQGNSA were looked up in the germline V gene. From V the trimming removes 3 bases and from J it removes 6 bases, while the gene matches leave 4 bases of the junction unaccounted for. Spanning cysteine to phenylalanine, the CDR3 consists of 14 amino acids. Only CDR3 DNA is held: 42 bases, read in frame from base 1. Beyond this particular receptor, the publication reports: Among the post-vaccine SARS-CoV-2-reactive clones in convalescent patients, a median approximately 90% showed up only after vaccination, which suggests vaccine-specific priming. Of the vaccine-specific clones found in convalescent patients, nearly all (304 of 307) were mono-reactive for SARS-CoV-2 spike instead of being cross-reactive with common cold coronaviruses. Although the median number of SARS-CoV-2-reactive clonotypes went up from 20 to 25 after infection to 38 after vaccination, the increase was not significant. Only a relatively small number of convalescent patients were included in the study, and early timepoints following natural infection were not analyzed.

The library relied on PCR. TCR sequencing of DNA from cultured CD4+ T cells used the Oncomine TCR Beta short-read assay at the Johns Hopkins FTIC core. Genomic DNA was extracted from the cultured CD4+ T cells with the QIAamp micro DNA kit. The Oncomine TCR Beta libraries from cultured CD4+ T cells were pooled using unique dual indexes and then sequenced on an Illumina iSeq 100. The paper's processing steps were these. Non-productive sequences were filtered out, and CDR3s that did not start with C, did not end with F or W, or were shorter than 7 amino acids were discarded. Antigen-specific clonotypes were identified with the MANAFEST web application by comparing peptide-stimulated wells with reference and other culture wells. An FDR below 0.05, an odds ratio above 5, and a productive frequency above 0.1% in at least two of three replicate wells were required for clones to be considered positive. A clonotype counted as cross-reactive if it showed significant expansion both in the SARS-CoV-2 spike wells and in at least one common cold coronavirus spike condition. Using R version 3.6.1, CDR3 homology was evaluated through Levenshtein distances (stringdist) along with unrooted phylogenetic trees (ape). The public reads were reanalyzed by TCRdb: fastp trimming at Q25, MiXCR alignment, in-frame beta chains only. Records with the same CDR3 protein are collapsed into one entry carrying the most frequent genes and DNA. The V and J calls come from TCRdb's annotation, not from the publication. Within this sample are some 22,000 distinct CDR3 sequences, with about 35% of them counted one time only. The top ten hold roughly 9% of the sample.

Turning to this clonotype: Its antigen is unknown. Base qualities are not provided; no much larger clone lies one nucleotide away.

Interpreted using the paper, the time point label stands for: late sampling 161 to 241 days after vaccination in three convalescent patients. Explained via the paper, the treatment or condition label denotes: roughly nine-day PBMC culture with coronavirus spike peptide pools or control peptides (ViraFEST assay). The ViraFEST assay, used in the study, expanded antigen-specific T cells with peptide pools and then identified the expanded clonotypes through TCR sequencing. The convalescent patients' positive SARS-CoV-2 PCR tests were from March to December 2020, which was before the Alpha, Beta and Delta variants emerged in the United States. PBMCs were cultured at roughly 1.9 million per well in IMDM supplemented with roughly 5% human AB serum and 8.5 to 10 IU/ml IL-2, with roughly 9.5 ug/ml peptide pools added. On days 3 and 7, half of the culture medium was replaced with fresh IL-2-containing medium. After less than twelve days of culture, CD4+ T cells were isolated by negative selection with the EasySep CD4+ T cell isolation kit. Ficoll-Paque Plus gradient centrifugation was used to isolate PBMCs from whole blood, and the isolated PBMCs were then either used fresh or cryopreserved at -140C. Culture conditions were generally each tested in triplicate wells.

This sample comprised CD4+ T cells from blood, cultured in vitro, obtained about 7 months after SARS-CoV-2 vaccination. This clonotype originated in a human donor who had recovered from COVID-19. The V and J segments used are TRBV7-2 and TRBJ2-7, with 11 bases in between that match TRBD1. The CDR3 region reads CASSFRTGGGEQYF. The sequenced DNA: TGTGCCAGCAGCTTCCGGACAGGGGGCGGCGAGCAGTACTTC.